This TCR beta chain stems from a study of human T cells and chemical hapten exposure. About the study: Sensitization used 2% DPC on roughly 2 cm by roughly 2 cm upper inner arm skin. The study lasted roughly 26 weeks, and patients were dosed weekly with diphenylcyclopropenone on the scalp throughout. Study-level findings and limits: Sensitization with DPC brought no change to TCRs above 1 in 1000 in frequency. Controls formed significantly fewer large CDR3 similarity clusters than expanded TCRs did.

Noted time point: patch test 2, 6 weeks after DPC sensitization. This sample's treatment: therapeutic diphenylcyclopropenone sensitization with weekly scalp DPC. The V gene's germline CDR1 is SGHAT and CDR2 FQNNGV. The V end was cut by 4 bases, the J end by 1 base, with 16 bases between. The CDR3 runs 16 residues. Via MiXCR, TCRdb re-called the RACE reads, giving one row per CDR3 protein. Here the sample spans about 50,000 distinct CDR3 sequences, around 9.4% being singletons. To note about this clonotype: The antigen is unknown.

The material was whole blood, obtained in connection with sensitization to the hapten diphenylcyclopropenone (DPC). This TCR was sampled from a woman aged 50 to 60 with alopecia areata. Some clones in this sample may be carry-over from other donors' samples. This chain joins TRBV11-2 and TRBJ1-1; tentatively, D is TRBD1 (6 bases). The CDR3 region is CASSSSWGHPNTEAFF. CDR3 nucleotide sequence: TGTGCCAGCAGCTCGTCATGGGGGCATCCGAACACTGAAGCTTTCTTT.